Detailed here is one T cell receptor (beta chain). The repertoire was sequenced with immunoSEQ multiplex PCR; TCRdb's copy has only in-frame clones and lacks some. The sample has hundreds of thousands of clones, approximately 95% seen once; the top ten hold approximately 0.018%. This sample was included in a study of shared T cell receptors in the human thymus. This CDR3 is 15 amino acids long. The V gene's germline CDR1 is LNHDA and CDR2 SQIVND (reference sequence). J gave up 4 bases and V 3 bases, and 9 bases lay outside the gene matches. This TCR was sampled from a human donor. The sequenced sample was thymocytes. The rearrangement uses TRBV19 and TRBJ2-7; 7 nucleotides line up with TRBD1. The DNA for the CDR3 is TGTGCCAGTAGTATCGACCGGGACAGCCTTTACGAGCAGTACTTC. The encoded protein is CASSIDRDSLYEQYF.